This is a list of T cell receptor beta chains from one sample in a study of cytomegalovirus exposure and HLA in healthy donors. The data were produced by immunoSEQ multiplex PCR, yet TCRdb's version contains in-frame clones alone and is incomplete. This table has around 150,000 clones, 75% to 95% appearing once. The sequencing input was PBMCs. These TCRs come from a woman aged 18-29 years in good health and CMV-seropositive. The CDR3 runs from the conserved cysteine through the conserved F or W. Fields, in order: clone size, V gene, D gene, J gene, CDR3 protein, CDR3 DNA. The D gene is left open where the match is weak. Rows give clone size only sometimes, using once, few, many, or a class for an expanded clone.

>.|TRBV9|TRBD2|TRBJ2-3
CASSLAGVPDTQYF
TGTGCCAGCTCGCTAGCGGGAGTTCCAGATACGCAGTATTTT
>many|TRBV6-5|TRBD1|TRBJ2-5
CASSLRGQGRETQYF
TGTGCCAGCTCACTGCGGGGACAGGGAAGGGAGACCCAGTACTTC
>.|TRBV29-1|TRBD2|TRBJ2-1
CSVEASGRINNEQFF
TGCAGCGTTGAAGCTAGCGGGAGGATAAACAATGAGCAGTTCTTC
>.|TRBV5-6|.|TRBJ2-4
CASSPAGHGRGDIQYF
TGTGCCAGCAGCCCGGCCGGGCACGGGCGCGGGGACATTCAGTACTTC
>.|TRBV19|TRBD2|TRBJ2-2
CASRGIAGGIGELFF
TGTGCCAGTAGGGGAATAGCGGGGGGAATCGGGGAGCTGTTTTTT
>.|TRBV27|TRBD1|TRBJ1-6
CASSLSRQGRSYNSPLHF
TGTGCCAGCAGTTTATCGAGACAGGGTCGCTCCTATAATTCACCCCTCCACTTT
>.|TRBV5-4|.|TRBJ2-3
CASSLVGTQGHSTDTQYF
TGTGCCAGCAGCTTGGTCGGGACTCAAGGGCACAGCACAGATACGCAGTATTTT
>.|TRBV4-1|.|TRBJ1-5
CASSQYRAQGPSSNQPQHF
TGCGCCAGCAGCCAATACCGGGCTCAGGGCCCCTCTAGCAATCAGCCCCAGCATTTT
>.|TRBV11-2|.|TRBJ2-3
CASSPTGVSDTQYF
TGTGCCAGCAGCCCCACGGGGGTGTCAGATACGCAGTATTTT
>.|TRBV7-7|TRBD1|TRBJ1-5
CASSWDRDRDSNQPQHF
TGTGCCAGCAGCTGGGACCGAGACAGGGATAGCAATCAGCCCCAGCATTTT
>.|TRBV5-8|TRBD2|TRBJ2-3
CASSLGLAGDSTDTQYF
TGTGCCAGCAGCTTGGGACTAGCGGGGGATAGCACAGATACGCAGTATTTT
>.|TRBV5-6|TRBD1|TRBJ1-1
CASSRTGGTWVMLKAFF
TGTGCCAGCAGCCGGACAGGCGGCACCTGGGTTATGCTGAAAGCTTTCTTT
>.|TRBV30|.|TRBJ2-7
CAWVAPPSREQYF
TGTGCCTGGGTGGCTCCTCCTTCACGCGAGCAGTACTTC
>.|TRBV28|TRBD1|TRBJ1-5
CASSAGTGNQPQHF
TGTGCCAGCAGTGCGGGGACAGGGAATCAGCCCCAGCATTTT
>.|TRBV7-9|.|TRBJ2-2
CASSLHRARTGELFF
TGTGCCAGCAGCTTACACAGGGCGCGCACCGGGGAGCTGTTTTTT
>.|TRBV18|.|TRBJ1-4
CASAPGINEKLFF
TGTGCCAGCGCCCCGGGAATAAATGAAAAACTGTTTTTT
>.|TRBV6-1|.|TRBJ1-2
CASSEAHGGGYGYTF
TGTGCCAGCAGTGAAGCCCATGGGGGGGGCTATGGCTACACCTTC
>.|TRBV6-5|TRBD1|TRBJ2-3
CASSGTETSTDTQYF
TGTGCCAGCAGCGGGACAGAAACTAGCACAGATACGCAGTATTTT
>.|TRBV28|TRBD1|TRBJ1-1
CASRTGVNTEAFF
TGTGCCAGCAGGACAGGGGTGAACACTGAAGCTTTCTTT
>.|TRBV14|.|TRBJ2-3
CASSQDYLPVLPTYTDTQYF
TGTGCCAGCAGCCAAGATTATCTCCCGGTCCTACCAACCTACACAGATACGCAGTATTTT
>.|TRBV5-1|TRBD1|TRBJ1-1
CASRDGTANTEAFF
TGCGCCAGCAGGGATGGGACAGCGAACACTGAAGCTTTCTTT
>.|TRBV4-1|TRBD1|TRBJ1-5
CASSQVAGRTGGFKGQPQHF
TGCGCCAGCAGCCAAGTCGCGGGAAGGACAGGGGGCTTTAAAGGTCAGCCCCAGCATTTT
>.|TRBV6-4|TRBD2|TRBJ2-1
CASRPWGGSENNEQFF
TGTGCCAGCAGACCTTGGGGAGGGAGTGAGAACAATGAGCAGTTCTTC
>.|TRBV15|TRBD2|TRBJ2-3
CATSRTTSGRRSDTQYF
TGTGCCACCAGCAGAACCACCAGCGGGAGAAGGTCAGATACGCAGTATTTT
>once|TRBV27|.|TRBJ2-7
CASSSGVWYEQYF
TGTGCCAGCAGTTCGGGGGTTTGGTACGAGCAGTACTTC
>.|TRBV6-4|TRBD1|TRBJ2-2
CATSPGDRDTGELFF
TGTGCCACATCGCCGGGGGACAGGGACACCGGGGAGCTGTTTTTT
>.|TRBV28|.|TRBJ2-5
CASSYGNIGETQYF
TGTGCCAGCAGTTACGGGAATATCGGCGAGACCCAGTACTTC
>.|TRBV19|.|TRBJ2-2
CASSIQGSNTGELFF
TGTGCCAGTAGTATCCAGGGGTCGAACACCGGGGAGCTGTTTTTT
>.|TRBV6-1|TRBD2|TRBJ2-7
CASSPGGYEQYF
TGTGCCAGCAGCCCGGGGGGCTACGAGCAGTACTTC
>.|TRBV5-1|TRBD1|TRBJ1-2
CASGTGQGYGYTF
TGCGCCAGCGGGACAGGGCAGGGCTATGGCTACACCTTC
>.|TRBV18|TRBD2|TRBJ2-2
CASSPRQTTSGRKTGELFF
TGTGCCAGCTCACCGAGGCAGACCACTAGCGGGAGAAAAACCGGGGAGCTGTTTTTT
>.|TRBV19|TRBD2|TRBJ2-7
CASTSGSDSYEQYF
TGTGCCAGTACTAGCGGGAGTGACTCCTACGAGCAGTACTTC
>.|TRBV18|.|TRBJ2-1
CASSPSVRGAGGEQFF
TGTGCCAGCTCACCAAGTGTACGGGGGGCCGGTGGTGAGCAGTTCTTC